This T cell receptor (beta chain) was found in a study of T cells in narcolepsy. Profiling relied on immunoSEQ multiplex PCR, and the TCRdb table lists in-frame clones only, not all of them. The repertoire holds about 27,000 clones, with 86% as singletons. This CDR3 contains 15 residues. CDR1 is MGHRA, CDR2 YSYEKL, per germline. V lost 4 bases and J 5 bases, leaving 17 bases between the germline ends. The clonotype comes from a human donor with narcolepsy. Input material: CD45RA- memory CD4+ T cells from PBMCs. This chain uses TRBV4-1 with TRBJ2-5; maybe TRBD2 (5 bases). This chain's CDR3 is CASSPTSSWRETQYF. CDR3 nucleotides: TGCGCCAGCAGCCCTACCAGCTCTTGGAGGGAGACCCAGTACTTC.